The entry below describes one T cell receptor (beta chain). Sequencing was performed with immunoSEQ multiplex PCR; in TCRdb, only in-frame clones are kept and a portion is missing. The repertoire holds over 95,000 clones, with roughly 85% as singletons. Unmatched junction bases numbered 3, after V lost 10 bases and J lost 3 bases. The germline CDR1 and CDR2 sequences are KGHDR and SFDVKD. CDR3 size: 12 residues. This sample stems from a study of blood T cell repertoires in COVID-19. The material sequenced was peripheral blood. The rearrangement joins TRBV24-1 to TRBJ2-7, with 9 nucleotides matching TRBD1. This TCR was recovered from an older woman with COVID-19, enrolled during active disease. The CDR3 protein is CATSDRGYEQYF. As DNA, the CDR3 is TGTGCCACATCGGACAGGGGCTACGAGCAGTACTTC.